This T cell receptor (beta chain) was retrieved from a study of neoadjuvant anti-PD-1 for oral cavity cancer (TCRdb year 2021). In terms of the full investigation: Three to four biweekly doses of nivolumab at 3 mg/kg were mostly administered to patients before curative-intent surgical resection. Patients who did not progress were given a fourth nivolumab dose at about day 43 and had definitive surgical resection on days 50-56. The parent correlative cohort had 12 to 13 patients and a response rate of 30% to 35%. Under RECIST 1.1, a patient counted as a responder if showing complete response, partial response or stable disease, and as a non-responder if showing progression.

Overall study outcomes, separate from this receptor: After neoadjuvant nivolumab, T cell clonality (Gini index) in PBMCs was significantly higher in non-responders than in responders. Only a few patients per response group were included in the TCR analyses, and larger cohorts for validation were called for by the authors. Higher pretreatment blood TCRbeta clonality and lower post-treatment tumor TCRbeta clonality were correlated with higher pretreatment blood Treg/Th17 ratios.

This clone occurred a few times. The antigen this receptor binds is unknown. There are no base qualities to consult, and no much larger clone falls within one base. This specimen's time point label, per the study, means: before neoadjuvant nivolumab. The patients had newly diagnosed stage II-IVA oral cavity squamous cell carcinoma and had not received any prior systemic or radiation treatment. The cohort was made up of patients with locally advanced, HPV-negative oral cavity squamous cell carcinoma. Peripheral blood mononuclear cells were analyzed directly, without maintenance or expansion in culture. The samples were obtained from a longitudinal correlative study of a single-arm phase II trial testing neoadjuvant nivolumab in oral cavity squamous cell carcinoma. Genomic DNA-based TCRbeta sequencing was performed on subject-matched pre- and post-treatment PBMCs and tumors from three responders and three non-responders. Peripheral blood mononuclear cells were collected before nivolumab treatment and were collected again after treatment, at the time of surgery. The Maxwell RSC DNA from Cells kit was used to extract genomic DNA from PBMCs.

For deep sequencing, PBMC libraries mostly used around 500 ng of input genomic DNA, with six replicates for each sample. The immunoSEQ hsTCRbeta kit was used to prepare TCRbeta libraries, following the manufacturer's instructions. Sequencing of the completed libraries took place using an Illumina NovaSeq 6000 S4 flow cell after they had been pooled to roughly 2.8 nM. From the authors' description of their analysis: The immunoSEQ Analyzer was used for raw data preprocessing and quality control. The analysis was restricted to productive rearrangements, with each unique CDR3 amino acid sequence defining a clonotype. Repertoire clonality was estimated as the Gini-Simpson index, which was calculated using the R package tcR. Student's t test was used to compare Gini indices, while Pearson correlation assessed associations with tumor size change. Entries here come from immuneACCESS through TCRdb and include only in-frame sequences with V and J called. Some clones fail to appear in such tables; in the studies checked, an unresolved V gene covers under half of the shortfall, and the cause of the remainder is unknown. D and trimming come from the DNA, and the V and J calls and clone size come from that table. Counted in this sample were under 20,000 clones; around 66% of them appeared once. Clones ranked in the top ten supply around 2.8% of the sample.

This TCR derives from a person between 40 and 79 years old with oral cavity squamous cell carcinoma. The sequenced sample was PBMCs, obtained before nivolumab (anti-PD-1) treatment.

Here the CDR3 is given as CASSWTANTEAFF. The DNA is as follows: TGTGCCAGCAGTTGGACAGCCAACACTGAAGCTTTCTTT. This chain is built from TRBV27 and TRBJ1-1; TRBD1 is a possible D gene, resting on 6 matching bases. Reading the germline V gene (reference sequence) gives CDR1 MNHEY and CDR2 SMNVEV. The CDR3, from cysteine to phenylalanine, totals 13 residues. Solely the CDR3 DNA is kept, with 39 bases framed from the first base. The germline ends are 8 bases apart after V is trimmed by 4 bases and J by 2 bases.